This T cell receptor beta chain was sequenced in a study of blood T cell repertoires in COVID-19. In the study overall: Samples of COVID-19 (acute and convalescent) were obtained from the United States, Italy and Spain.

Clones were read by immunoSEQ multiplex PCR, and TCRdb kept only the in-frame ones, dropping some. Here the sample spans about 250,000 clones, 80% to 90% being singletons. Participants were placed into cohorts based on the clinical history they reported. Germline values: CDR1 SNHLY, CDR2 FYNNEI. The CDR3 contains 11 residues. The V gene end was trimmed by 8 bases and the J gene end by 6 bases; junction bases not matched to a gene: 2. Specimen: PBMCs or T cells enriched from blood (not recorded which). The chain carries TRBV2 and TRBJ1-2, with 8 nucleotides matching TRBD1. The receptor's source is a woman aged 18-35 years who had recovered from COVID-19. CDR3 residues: CASRDRHGYTF. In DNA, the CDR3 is TGTGCCAGCCGGGACAGGCATGGCTACACCTTC.